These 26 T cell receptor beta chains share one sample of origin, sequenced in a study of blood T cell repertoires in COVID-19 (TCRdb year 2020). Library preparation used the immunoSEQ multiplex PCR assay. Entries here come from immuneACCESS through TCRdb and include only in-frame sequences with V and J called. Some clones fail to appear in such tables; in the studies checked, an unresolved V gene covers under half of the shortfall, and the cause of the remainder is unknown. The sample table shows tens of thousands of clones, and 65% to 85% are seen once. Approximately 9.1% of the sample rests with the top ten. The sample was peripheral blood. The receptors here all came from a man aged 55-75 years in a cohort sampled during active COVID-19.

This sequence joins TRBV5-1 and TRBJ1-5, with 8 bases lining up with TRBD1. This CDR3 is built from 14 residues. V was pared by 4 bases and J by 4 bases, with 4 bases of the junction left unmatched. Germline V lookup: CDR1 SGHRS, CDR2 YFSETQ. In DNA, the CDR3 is TGCGCCAGCAGCCTGACAGGGGAGAATCAGCCCCAGCATTTT. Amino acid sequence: CASSLTGENQPQHF.

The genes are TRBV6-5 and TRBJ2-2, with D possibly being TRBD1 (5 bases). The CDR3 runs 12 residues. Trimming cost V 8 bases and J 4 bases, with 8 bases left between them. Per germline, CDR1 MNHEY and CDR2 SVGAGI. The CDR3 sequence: CASPGLTGELFF. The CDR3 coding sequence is TGTGCCAGCCCAGGGCTCACCGGGGAGCTGTTTTTT.

CDR3 DNA: TGTGCCAGCAGCGAAGTCTATGAAGCTTTCTTT. Residues: CASSEVYEAFF. This chain connects TRBV12-3 or TRBV12-4 to TRBJ1-1; D not resolved. V lost 6 bases to trimming and J lost 7 bases, with 9 bases between them. The length of the CDR3 is 11 residues.

CDR3 loop: CASSLGDRDYNEQFF. CDR3 in DNA: TGTGCCAGCAGCTTAGGAGACAGAGATTACAATGAGCAGTTCTTC. V usage is TRBV11-1 and J usage is TRBJ2-1; D is perhaps TRBD1 (5 bases). The CDR3 runs to 15 residues. Germline V gene data show CDR1 as SGHAT and CDR2 as FQDESV (reference sequence). V dropped 1 base and J dropped 4 bases, with 11 bases sitting between them.

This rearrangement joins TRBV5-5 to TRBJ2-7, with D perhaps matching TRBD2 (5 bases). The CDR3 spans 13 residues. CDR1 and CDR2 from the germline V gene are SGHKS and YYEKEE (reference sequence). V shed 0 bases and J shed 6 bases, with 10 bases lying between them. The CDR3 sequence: CASSLGGGSEQYF. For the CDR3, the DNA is TGTGCCAGCAGCTTGGGAGGAGGAAGCGAGCAGTACTTC.

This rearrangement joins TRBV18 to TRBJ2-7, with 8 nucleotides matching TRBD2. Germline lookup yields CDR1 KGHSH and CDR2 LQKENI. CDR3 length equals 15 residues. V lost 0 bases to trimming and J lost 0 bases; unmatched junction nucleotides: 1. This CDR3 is CASSPPSGGSYEQYF. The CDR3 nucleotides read TGTGCCAGCTCACCACCGAGCGGGGGCTCCTACGAGCAGTACTTC.

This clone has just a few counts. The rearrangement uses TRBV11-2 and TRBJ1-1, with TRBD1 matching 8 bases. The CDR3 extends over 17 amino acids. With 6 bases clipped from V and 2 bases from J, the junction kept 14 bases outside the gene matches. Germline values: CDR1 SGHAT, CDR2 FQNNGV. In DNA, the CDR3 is TGTGCCAGCAGTCTAAATCTGCAGGGGGCCATCAACACTGAAGCTTTCTTT. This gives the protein CASSLNLQGAINTEAFF.

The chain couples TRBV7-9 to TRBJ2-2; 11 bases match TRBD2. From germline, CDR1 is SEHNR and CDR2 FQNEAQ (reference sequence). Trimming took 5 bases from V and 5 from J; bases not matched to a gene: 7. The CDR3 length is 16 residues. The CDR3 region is CASSTGLAGLTGELFF. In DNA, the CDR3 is TGTGCCAGCAGCACAGGACTAGCGGGTCTTACCGGGGAGCTGTTTTTT.

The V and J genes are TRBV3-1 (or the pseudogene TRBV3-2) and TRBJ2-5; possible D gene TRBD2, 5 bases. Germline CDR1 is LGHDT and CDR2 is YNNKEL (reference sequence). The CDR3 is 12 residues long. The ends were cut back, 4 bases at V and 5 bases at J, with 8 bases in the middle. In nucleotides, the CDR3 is TGTGCCAGCAGCCTCCGAGGGGAGACCCAGTACTTC. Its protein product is CASSLRGETQYF.

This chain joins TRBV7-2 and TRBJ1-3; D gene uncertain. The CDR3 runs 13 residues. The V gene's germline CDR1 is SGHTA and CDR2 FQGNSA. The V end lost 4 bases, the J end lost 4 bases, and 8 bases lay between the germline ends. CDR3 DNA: TGTGCCAGCAGCTCCTCTAGCGGAAACACCATATATTTT. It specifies CASSSSSGNTIYF.

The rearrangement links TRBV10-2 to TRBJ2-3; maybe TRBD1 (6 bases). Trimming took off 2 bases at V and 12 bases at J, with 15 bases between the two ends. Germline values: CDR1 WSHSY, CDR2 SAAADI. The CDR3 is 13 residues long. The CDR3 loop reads CASSEGGGLRQYF. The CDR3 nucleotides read TGCGCCAGCAGTGAGGGTGGGGGCCTTAGACAGTATTTT.

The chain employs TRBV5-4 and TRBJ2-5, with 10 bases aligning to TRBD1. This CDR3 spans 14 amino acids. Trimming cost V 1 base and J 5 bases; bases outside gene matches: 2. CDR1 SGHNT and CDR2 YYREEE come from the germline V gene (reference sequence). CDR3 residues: CASSLMDRGETQYF. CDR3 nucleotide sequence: TGTGCCAGCAGCTTGATGGACAGGGGGGAGACCCAGTACTTC.

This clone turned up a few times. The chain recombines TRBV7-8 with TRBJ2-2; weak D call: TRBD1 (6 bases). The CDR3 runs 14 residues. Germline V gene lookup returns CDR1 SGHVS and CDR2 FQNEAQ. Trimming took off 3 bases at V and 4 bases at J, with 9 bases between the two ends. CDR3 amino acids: CASSLGAFTGELFF. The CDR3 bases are TGTGCCAGCAGCTTGGGGGCGTTCACCGGGGAGCTGTTTTTT.

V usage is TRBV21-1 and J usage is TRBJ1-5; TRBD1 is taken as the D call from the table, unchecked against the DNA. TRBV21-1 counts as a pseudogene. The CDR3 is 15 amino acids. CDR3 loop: CASSQRGDSHQPQHF. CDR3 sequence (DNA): TGTGCCAGCAGTCAACGCGGGGACAGCCATCAGCCCCAGCATTTT.

The CDR3 loop is CAISGLAGGYEQYF. DNA of the CDR3: TGTGCCATCAGTGGACTAGCGGGGGGTTACGAGCAGTACTTC. The chain uses TRBV10-3 and TRBJ2-7; 13 bases line up with TRBD2. Looked up from germline, CDR1 is ENHRY and CDR2 is SYGVKD. The V and J ends lost 4 bases and 4 bases, in that order; junction bases with no gene match: 1. CDR3 size: 14 residues.

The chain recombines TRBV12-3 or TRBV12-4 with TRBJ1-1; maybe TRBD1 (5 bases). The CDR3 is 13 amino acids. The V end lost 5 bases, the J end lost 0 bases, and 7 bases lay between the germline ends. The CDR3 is CASSGGMNTEAFF. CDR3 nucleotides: TGTGCCAGCAGTGGGGGGATGAACACTGAAGCTTTCTTT.

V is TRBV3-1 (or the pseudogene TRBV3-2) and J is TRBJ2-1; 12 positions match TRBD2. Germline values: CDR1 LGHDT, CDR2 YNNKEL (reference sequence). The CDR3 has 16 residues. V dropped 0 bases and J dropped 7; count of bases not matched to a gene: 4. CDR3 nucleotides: TGTGCCAGCAGCCAAGATCGACTAGCGGGAGTAAATGAGCAGTTCTTC. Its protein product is CASSQDRLAGVNEQFF.

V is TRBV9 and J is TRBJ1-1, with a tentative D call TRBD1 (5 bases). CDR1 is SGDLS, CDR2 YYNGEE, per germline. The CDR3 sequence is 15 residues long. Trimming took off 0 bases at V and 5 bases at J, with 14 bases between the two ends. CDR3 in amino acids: CASSVEVRGRTEAFF. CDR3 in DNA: TGTGCCAGCAGCGTAGAAGTTCGGGGGAGGACTGAAGCTTTCTTT.

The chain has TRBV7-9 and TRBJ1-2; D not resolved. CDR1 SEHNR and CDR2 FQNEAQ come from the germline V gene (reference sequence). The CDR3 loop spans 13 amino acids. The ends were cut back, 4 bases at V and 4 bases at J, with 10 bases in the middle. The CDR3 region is CASSSDTIYGYTF. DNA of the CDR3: TGTGCCAGCAGCTCCGACACCATCTATGGCTACACCTTC.

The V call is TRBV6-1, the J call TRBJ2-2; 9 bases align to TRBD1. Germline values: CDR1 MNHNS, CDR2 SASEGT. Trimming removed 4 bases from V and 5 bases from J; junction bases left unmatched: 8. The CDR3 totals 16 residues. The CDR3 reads CASSVKQGALTGELFF. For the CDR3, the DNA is TGTGCCAGCAGTGTTAAACAGGGGGCTCTTACCGGGGAGCTGTTTTTT.

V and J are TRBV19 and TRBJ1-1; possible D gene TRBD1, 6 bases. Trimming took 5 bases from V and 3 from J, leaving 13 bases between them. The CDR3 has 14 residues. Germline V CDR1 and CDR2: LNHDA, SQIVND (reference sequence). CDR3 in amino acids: CASSPSRTDTEAFF. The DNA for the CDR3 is TGTGCCAGTAGTCCTTCCCGGACAGACACTGAAGCTTTCTTT. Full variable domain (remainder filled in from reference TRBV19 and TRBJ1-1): DGGITQSPKYLFRKEGQNVTLSCEQNLNHDAMYWYRQDPGQGLRLIYYSQIVNDFQKGDIAEGYSVSREKKESFPLTVTSAQKNPTAFYLCASSPSRTDTEAFFGQGTRLTVV.

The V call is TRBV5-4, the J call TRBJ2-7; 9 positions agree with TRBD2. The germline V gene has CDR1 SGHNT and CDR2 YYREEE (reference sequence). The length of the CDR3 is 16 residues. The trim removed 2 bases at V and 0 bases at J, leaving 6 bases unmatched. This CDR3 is CASSFHVAGASYEQYF. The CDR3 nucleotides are TGTGCCAGCAGCTTTCACGTAGCGGGGGCCTCCTACGAGCAGTACTTC.

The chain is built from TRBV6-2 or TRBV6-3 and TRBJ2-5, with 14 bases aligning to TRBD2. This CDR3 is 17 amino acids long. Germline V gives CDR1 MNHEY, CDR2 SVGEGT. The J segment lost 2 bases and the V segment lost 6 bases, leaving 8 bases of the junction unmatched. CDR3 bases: TGTGCCAGCAGCCTTGGACTAGCGGGAGGTGGTCAAGAGACCCAGTACTTC. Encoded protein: CASSLGLAGGGQETQYF.

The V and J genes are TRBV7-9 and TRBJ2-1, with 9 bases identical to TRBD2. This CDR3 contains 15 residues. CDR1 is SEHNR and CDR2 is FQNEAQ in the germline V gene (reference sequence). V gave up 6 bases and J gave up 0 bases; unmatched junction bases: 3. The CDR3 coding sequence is TGTGCCAGCAGTCTTAGCGGGAGCTCCTACAATGAGCAGTTCTTC. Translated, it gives CASSLSGSSYNEQFF.

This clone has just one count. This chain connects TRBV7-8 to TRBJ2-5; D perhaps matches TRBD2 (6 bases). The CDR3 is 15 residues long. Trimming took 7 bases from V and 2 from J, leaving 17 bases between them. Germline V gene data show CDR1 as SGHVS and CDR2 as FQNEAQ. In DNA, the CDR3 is TGTGCCAGCAACGGCCGGGACTGGAAACAAGAGACCCAGTACTTC. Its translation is CASNGRDWKQETQYF.

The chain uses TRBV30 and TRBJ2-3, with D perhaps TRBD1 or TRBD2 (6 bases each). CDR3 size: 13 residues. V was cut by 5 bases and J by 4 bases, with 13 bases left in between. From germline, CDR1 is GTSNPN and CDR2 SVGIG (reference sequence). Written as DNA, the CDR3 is TGTGCCTGGGGGGGGCTGGGGCCAGATACGCAGTATTTT. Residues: CAWGGLGPDTQYF.